This T cell receptor (beta chain) was observed in a study of shared clonotypes between healthy human individuals. Looking at the study overall: Each donor's CD8 memory used one plate, CD8 naive two, each CD4 subset three.

Repertoires were generated with immunoSEQ multiplex PCR, while TCRdb's copy carries only in-frame clones and drops some. The repertoire consists of around 1,100,000 clones, with 60% to 85% occurring once and the leading ten covering 0.89%. With respect to this clone: Its specificity is unknown.

General study findings and limits: With a few donors compared, around 5% of naive CD4 clonotypes were shared. Relative to memory subsets, naive subsets generally showed larger estimated richness.

There were only Caucasian adults among the donors, and all lived in Nashville, Tennessee. This TCR derives from a man between 18 and 29 years old in good health. Some clones in this sample may be carry-over from other donors' samples. The specimen sequenced was memory CD4+ T cells from PBMCs. Subset: CD45RA-negative fraction.

CDR3 region: CASSEWYGTANEKLFF. CDR3 coding DNA: TGTGCCAGCAGTGAATGGTACGGGACAGCGAATGAAAAACTGTTTTTT. The chain joins TRBV25-1 to TRBJ1-4; TRBD1 matches at 7 bases. The CDR3 runs to 16 residues. Germline trimming cut 1 base from V and 5 bases from J; bases unmatched to any gene: 7. In germline, CDR1 is MGHDK, CDR2 SYGVNS.